The 20 T cell receptor beta chains below all came from one sample that was sequenced in a study of blood T cell repertoires in COVID-19. Profiled with immunoSEQ multiplex PCR; TCRdb holds only in-frame clones, not every one. Found here are roughly 150,000 clones, 70% to 90% of them singletons; the top ten hold less than 7%. Sequencing was performed on PBMCs or T cells enriched from blood (not recorded which). The receptor source for this set is a woman between 40 and 55 years old who had recovered from COVID-19.

The V call is TRBV5-1, the J call TRBJ1-4; D call uncertain. Germline V lookup: CDR1 SGHRS, CDR2 YFSETQ. The ends were cut back, 4 bases at V and 2 bases at J, with 9 bases in the middle. This CDR3 is 14 amino acids long. As DNA, the CDR3 is TGCGCCAGCAGCCCCCGCGGGACTAATGAAAAACTGTTTTTT. This encodes CASSPRGTNEKLFF.

The chain joins TRBV5-1 to TRBJ2-2; 7 positions match TRBD2. The CDR3 loop spans 16 amino acids. Germline V gives CDR1 SGHRS, CDR2 YFSETQ. Trimming cost V 1 base and J 5 bases; bases outside gene matches: 8. The CDR3 spells CASSLRSGGGTGELFF. Written as DNA, the CDR3 is TGCGCCAGCAGCTTGAGGTCGGGAGGTGGAACCGGGGAGCTGTTTTTT.

There are a few counts of this clone. V gene TRBV19 combines with J gene TRBJ2-1, with 13 bases that match TRBD2. Germline V gene lookup returns CDR1 LNHDA and CDR2 SQIVND (reference sequence). Trimming removed 5 bases from V and 13 bases from J; junction bases left unmatched: 11. The CDR3 totals 15 residues. This CDR3 is CASSSGLAGAPAQFF. The CDR3 nucleotides read TGTGCCAGTAGTTCCGGACTAGCGGGAGCCCCAGCCCAGTTCTTC.

The chain couples TRBV5-6 to TRBJ1-2; a possible D gene is TRBD1 (6 bases). The CDR3 sequence is 15 residues long. Germline V gives CDR1 SGHDT, CDR2 YYEEEE. Trimming removed 3 bases from V and 5 bases from J, with 17 bases in between. The CDR3 region has the DNA TGTGCCAGCAGCTCCGGACAGCTCAAAGGGTATGGCTACACCTTC. Amino acid sequence: CASSSGQLKGYGYTF.

The gene calls are TRBV7-9 and TRBJ2-1; a weak D match, TRBD1 (6 bases). Germline CDR1 SEHNR, CDR2 FQNEAQ (reference sequence). There are 14 residues in the CDR3. Trimming took off 1 base at V and 6 bases at J, with 10 bases between the two ends. This CDR3 reads CASSLEGTLNEQFF. CDR3 nucleotide sequence: TGTGCCAGCAGCTTAGAAGGGACACTCAATGAGCAGTTCTTC.

The V and J genes are TRBV30 and TRBJ2-5; 8 bases align to TRBD2. V shed 6 bases, J shed 2 bases, and the junction held 8 bases outside the gene matches. The CDR3 has 14 residues. Germline V gives CDR1 GTSNPN, CDR2 SVGIG (reference sequence). The CDR3 spells CACHSSGGQETQYF. CDR3 nucleotide sequence: TGTGCCTGTCATTCCAGCGGGGGACAAGAGACCCAGTACTTC.

The rearrangement uses TRBV27 and TRBJ2-3; 12 nucleotides line up with TRBD2. Unmatched junction bases numbered 0, after V lost 5 bases and J lost 0 bases. CDR3 length equals 15 residues. Germline CDR1 MNHEY, CDR2 SMNVEV (reference sequence). The CDR3 reads CASSGTSGSTDTQYF. CDR3 coding DNA: TGTGCCAGCAGTGGGACTAGCGGGAGCACAGATACGCAGTATTTT.

The J gene is TRBJ1-6, the V gene TRBV7-8; D possibly corresponds to TRBD1 (6 bases). The germline CDR1 and CDR2 sequences are SGHVS and FQNEAQ. Trimming shortened V by 6 bases and J by 8 bases, and 11 bases separated the two germline ends. This CDR3 has 13 residues. CDR3 DNA: TGTGCCAGCAGTCGAAACAGGGATTCACCCCTCCACTTT. Its translation is CASSRNRDSPLHF.

The chain links TRBV2 to TRBJ1-6; D is ambiguous. This CDR3 has 16 amino acids. Germline CDR1 is SNHLY and CDR2 is FYNNEI. Trimming took 2 bases from V and 7 from J, leaving 15 bases between them. CDR3 amino acids: CASSESRSVRNSPLHF. The CDR3 DNA reads as TGTGCCAGCAGTGAATCGAGGTCCGTCCGGAATTCACCCCTCCACTTT.

The rearrangement joins TRBV11-3 to TRBJ2-1; 8 bases match TRBD1. The CDR3 length is 14 residues. The junction had 4 bases not matched to a gene; V was cut back by 3 bases and J by 6 bases. Germline CDR1 and CDR2: SGHNT and YENEEA. CDR3 coding DNA: TGTGCCAGCAGCTTGGGACAGGCCTCCAATGAGCAGTTCTTC. It specifies CASSLGQASNEQFF.

CDR3 nucleotides: TGTGCCAGCAGCTTAGAAGGTACAGGGCCCACACCAGGAGTTAATAACGAGCAGTACTTC. This codes for CASSLEGTGPTPGVNNEQYF. This chain uses TRBV7-7 with TRBJ2-7, with TRBD1 as a possible D gene (6 bases). The CDR3 covers 20 residues. V was cut by 1 base and J by 5 bases, with 30 bases left in between. In germline, CDR1 is SSHAT, CDR2 FNYEAQ (reference sequence).

On this clone itself: Distinct nucleotide sequences in the sample also encode this CDR3. The V and J genes are TRBV27 and TRBJ2-7; TRBD1 aligns across 8 bases. Germline CDR1 is MNHEY and CDR2 is SMNVEV (reference sequence). The CDR3 is 15 residues long. Trimming removed 2 bases from V and 2 bases from J; junction bases left unmatched: 5. In DNA, the CDR3 is TGTGCCAGCAGTTTACTCCGGACAGGGACCTACGAGCAGTACTTC. Translating it yields CASSLLRTGTYEQYF.

The chain is built from TRBV5-1 and TRBJ2-1; the D gene is possibly TRBD2 (5 bases). The germline V gene encodes CDR1 SGHRS and CDR2 YFSETQ. The V gene lost 3 bases and the J gene lost 0 bases, with 10 bases spanning the gap. This CDR3 is 15 amino acids long. CDR3 region: CASSSRDSSYNEQFF. CDR3 in DNA: TGCGCCAGCAGCTCGAGGGATTCCTCCTACAATGAGCAGTTCTTC.

The chain uses TRBV9 and TRBJ1-1; D unclear. Trimming removed 0 bases at V and 3 bases at J, with 12 bases between. CDR1 SGDLS and CDR2 YYNGEE come from the germline V gene. The CDR3 spans 15 residues. CDR3 DNA: TGTGCCAGCAGCGTAGACGGCCGGGAGGACACTGAAGCTTTCTTT. Translation gives CASSVDGREDTEAFF. The whole variable domain, filled in from reference TRBV9 and TRBJ1-1, reads DSGVTQTPKHLITATGQRVTLRCSPRSGDLSVYWYQQSLDQGLQFLIQYYNGEERAKGNILERFSAQQFPDLHSELNLSSLELGDSALYFCASSVDGREDTEAFFGQGTRLTVV.

This chain connects TRBV6-6 to TRBJ1-2; the match to TRBD1 covers 8 bases. Unmatched junction bases numbered 12, after V lost 7 bases and J lost 5 bases. The CDR3 contains 15 residues. Germline V gives CDR1 MNHNY, CDR2 SVGAGI (reference sequence). The CDR3 region is CASKTPDREAYGYTF. The DNA for the CDR3 is TGTGCCAGCAAAACACCGGACAGGGAGGCGTATGGCTACACCTTC.

The chain joins TRBV12-3 or TRBV12-4 to TRBJ2-1, with 8 bases identical to TRBD2. V shed 8 bases, J shed 4 bases, and the junction held 4 bases outside the gene matches. CDR3 length: 13 residues. The CDR3 protein is CASEPSGYNEQFF. DNA of the CDR3: TGTGCCAGCGAACCTAGCGGGTACAATGAGCAGTTCTTC.

The V gene is TRBV30, the J gene TRBJ2-1, with 7 bases matching TRBD2. Germline CDR1 GTSNPN, CDR2 SVGIG (reference sequence). This CDR3 is built from 16 residues. J was trimmed by 7 bases and V by 0 bases; bases with no gene match: 12. The CDR3 coding sequence is TGTGCCTGGAGTGTAGGTATCGCGGGAGACGTAAATGAGCAGTTCTTC. Translating gives CAWSVGIAGDVNEQFF.

A note on this clone: Other nucleotide sequences from this sample produce the same CDR3. This chain links TRBV19 with TRBJ1-1; D gene uncertain. V shed 6 bases and J shed 0 bases, with 8 bases lying between them. CDR3 length equals 13 residues. Germline CDR1 reads LNHDA; CDR2 reads SQIVND (reference sequence). The CDR3 region is CASSRGLNTEAFF. The CDR3 DNA is TGTGCCAGTAGCCGAGGGTTGAACACTGAAGCTTTCTTT.

The rearrangement joins TRBV6-5 to TRBJ2-1, with a tentative D call TRBD1 (8 bases). CDR3 size: 15 residues. The germline gives CDR1 MNHEY, CDR2 SVGAGI. With 7 bases removed from V and 5 bases from J, the gap between germline ends came to 18 bases. The CDR3 sequence is CASNTQGGFNNEQFF. CDR3 in DNA: TGTGCCAGCAATACACAGGGGGGGTTCAACAATGAGCAGTTCTTC.

In its sample, this clone ranks as medium-sized (0.01 to 0.1%). The chain links TRBV2 to TRBJ1-1; 9 nucleotides agree with TRBD1. Trimming removed 10 bases from V and 5 bases from J; junction bases left unmatched: 8. Germline V gene sequence: CDR1 SNHLY, CDR2 FYNNEI. The CDR3 sequence is 13 residues long. The CDR3 DNA is TGTGCCACCACAACAGGGGGCAAGACTGAAGCTTTCTTT. This codes for CATTTGGKTEAFF.